This entry describes one T cell receptor (beta chain). Most PBMC samples had roughly 0.45 ug input DNA in six replicates. Sequenced by immunoSEQ multiplex PCR; TCRdb stores in-frame clones only, minus some. The data hold 14,000 or so clones, with 66% observed a single time. This sample stems from a study of neoadjuvant anti-PD-1 for oral cavity cancer. The patients had HPV-negative, locally advanced oral cavity squamous cell carcinoma. Germline V gene lookup returns CDR1 SEHNR and CDR2 FQNEAQ (reference sequence). V lost 5 bases and J lost 8, with 10 bases in between. The CDR3 runs 12 residues. V gene TRBV7-9 combines with J gene TRBJ1-5; D ambiguous. The clonotype originates from a person aged 40 to 85 with oral cavity squamous cell carcinoma. The sequencing used PBMCs, collected before nivolumab (anti-PD-1) treatment. The CDR3 protein is CASSPGWEPQHF. The DNA for the CDR3 is TGTGCCAGCAGCCCTGGGTGGGAGCCCCAGCATTTT.